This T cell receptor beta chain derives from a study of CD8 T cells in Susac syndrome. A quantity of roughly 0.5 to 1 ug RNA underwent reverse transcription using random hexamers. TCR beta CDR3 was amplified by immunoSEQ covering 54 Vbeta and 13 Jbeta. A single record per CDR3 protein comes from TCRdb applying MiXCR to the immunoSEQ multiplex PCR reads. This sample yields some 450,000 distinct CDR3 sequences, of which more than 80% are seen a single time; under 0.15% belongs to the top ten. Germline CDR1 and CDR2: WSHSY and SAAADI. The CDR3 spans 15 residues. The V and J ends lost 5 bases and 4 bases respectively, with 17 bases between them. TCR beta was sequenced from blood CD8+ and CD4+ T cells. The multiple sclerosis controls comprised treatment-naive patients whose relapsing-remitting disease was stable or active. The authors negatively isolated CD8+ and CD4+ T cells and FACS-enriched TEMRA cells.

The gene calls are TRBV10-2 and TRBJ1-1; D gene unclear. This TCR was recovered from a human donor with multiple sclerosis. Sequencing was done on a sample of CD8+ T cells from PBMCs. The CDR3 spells CASSLDLGSATEAFF. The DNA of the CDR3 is TGCGCCAGCAGTCTCGATCTCGGGTCGGCCACTGAAGCTTTCTTT.